This TCR beta chain appears in the sequencing data of a study of regulatory T cells in long-lasting Graves disease. Study-wide background: Graves' patients who were just diagnosed had used antithyroid drugs for under 3 months.

Time point noted: newly diagnosed GD, antithyroid drugs for less than 3 months. Construction of the TCR library relied on RNA isolated from PBMCs. This clonotype was found a few times. To make TCR beta libraries, researchers used iRepertoire HTBI primers and Arm-PCR of CDR3 regions. MiXCR, applied by TCRdb to the multiplex PCR reads, yields one record per CDR3 protein. Of 350,000 to 450,000 distinct CDR3 sequences in the sample, around 14% are singletons; the top ten hold over 15%. These data also featured in a second study, about T cells in Graves' hyperthyroidism and ophthalmopathy. That source adds: Lactation, pregnancy, other autoimmune disease or uncontrolled infection led to exclusion of patients. Ophthalmopathy was told apart from stable hyperthyroidism by a 13 V-J model. Ophthalmopathy was identified by the model a median 6.5 months ahead of onset.

The sequencing used peripheral blood mononuclear cells (PBMCs), collected at new diagnosis, from a patient treated with antithyroid drugs. The source is a woman aged 25-40 years with Graves disease.

CDR3 sequence reads: CASSDYGAKNIQYF. Written as DNA, the CDR3 is TGTGCCAGCAGCGACTATGGAGCCAAAAACATTCAGTACTTC. J is TRBJ2-4 and V is TRBV27; a possible D gene is TRBD2 (5 bases). Germline CDR1 and CDR2: MNHEY and SMNVEV (reference sequence). This CDR3 spans 14 amino acids. With 6 bases removed from V and 0 bases from J, the gap between germline ends came to 9 bases.